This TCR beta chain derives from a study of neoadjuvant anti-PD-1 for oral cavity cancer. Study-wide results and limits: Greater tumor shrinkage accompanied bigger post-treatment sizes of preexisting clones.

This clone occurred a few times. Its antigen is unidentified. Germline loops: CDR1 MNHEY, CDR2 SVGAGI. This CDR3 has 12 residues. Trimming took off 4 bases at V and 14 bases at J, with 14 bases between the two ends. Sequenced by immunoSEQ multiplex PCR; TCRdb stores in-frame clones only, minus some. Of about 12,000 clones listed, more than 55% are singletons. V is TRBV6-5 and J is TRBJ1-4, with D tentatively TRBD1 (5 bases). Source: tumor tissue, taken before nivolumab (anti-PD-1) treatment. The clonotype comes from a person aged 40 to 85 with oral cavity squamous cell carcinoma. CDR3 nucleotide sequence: TGTGCCAGCAGTTCTTCATCCGGGACCCTGTTTTTT. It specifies CASSSSSGTLFF.